This entry lists 8 T cell receptor beta chains sequenced from one sample in a study of cytomegalovirus exposure and HLA in healthy donors. Some clones are missing from TCRdb's copy, which holds only in-frame ones; the method was immunoSEQ multiplex PCR. The data hold roughly 150,000 clones, with almost 85% observed a single time. Sequencing was performed on PBMCs. Every receptor here comes from a man aged 25 to 40 in good health and CMV-seropositive.

This chain joins TRBV5-4 and TRBJ1-2; D remains ambiguous. The V gene's germline CDR1 is SGHNT and CDR2 YYREEE (reference sequence). Trimming pared 4 bases from V and 1 base from J, leaving 5 bases between. The CDR3 extends over 12 amino acids. For the CDR3, the DNA is TGTGCCAGCAGCCCCAATAACTATGGCTACACCTTC. This gives the protein CASSPNNYGYTF.

The chain has TRBV7-8 and TRBJ2-7; a weak D match, TRBD1 (7 bases). The CDR3 loop spans 15 amino acids. Germline-derived CDR1 and CDR2 are SGHVS and FQNEAQ. The V gene lost 5 bases and the J gene lost 4 bases, with 18 bases spanning the gap. This chain's CDR3 is CASSPEGARGYEQYF. The CDR3 bases are TGTGCCAGCAGCCCCGAGGGGGCGCGGGGATACGAGCAGTACTTC.

The chain carries TRBV7-7 and TRBJ2-5; perhaps TRBD2 as D (6 bases). The germline CDR1 and CDR2 sequences are SSHAT and FNYEAQ (reference sequence). V was pared by 7 bases and J by 7 bases, with 19 bases between. This CDR3 contains 14 residues. The CDR3 protein is CASTLPGRGWTQYF. CDR3 nucleotide sequence: TGTGCCAGCACCCTACCCGGGAGAGGATGGACCCAGTACTTC. Drawing the rest from reference TRBV7-7 and TRBJ2-5, the complete variable domain is GAGVSQSPRYKVTKRGQDVTLRCDPISSHATLYWYQQALGQGPEFLTYFNYEAQPDKSGLPSDRFSAERPEGSISTLTIQRTEQRDSAMYRCASTLPGRGWTQYFGPGTRLLVL.

The chain couples TRBV25-1 to TRBJ1-1; TRBD1 matches at 7 bases. The CDR3 is 18 amino acids. Germline V gives CDR1 MGHDK, CDR2 SYGVNS. Trimming at V came to 2 bases and at J to 1 base, leaving 13 bases not matched to a gene. The CDR3 is CASSEGLGAGGGNTEAFF. The CDR3 bases are TGTGCCAGCAGTGAAGGATTGGGGGCAGGGGGTGGGAACACTGAAGCTTTCTTT.

This clone has a single count. This chain links TRBV10-3 with TRBJ2-3, with a weak D call TRBD1 (6 bases). The V end was cut by 6 bases, the J end by 2 bases, with 15 bases between. This CDR3 is 15 amino acids long. CDR1 ENHRY and CDR2 SYGVKD come from the germline V gene. CDR3 protein: CAIRPQRDNTDTQYF. The CDR3 DNA sequence: TGTGCCATCAGACCTCAACGGGACAACACAGATACGCAGTATTTT.

The J gene is TRBJ2-2, the V gene TRBV15, with D possibly matching TRBD1 (6 bases). The germline V gene encodes CDR1 LNHNV and CDR2 YYDKDF (reference sequence). V was clipped by 0 bases and J by 5 bases, with 16 bases between them. CDR3 length equals 17 residues. For the CDR3, the DNA is TGTGCCACCAGCAGAGATCCGAAGGCAGGGACAACCGGGGAGCTGTTTTTT. The encoded protein is CATSRDPKAGTTGELFF.

The chain uses TRBV5-6 and TRBJ2-3; D possibly corresponds to TRBD1 (6 bases). This CDR3 is 14 amino acids long. Trimming removed 0 bases from V and 4 bases from J, with 9 bases in between. Germline loops: CDR1 SGHDT, CDR2 YYEEEE. The CDR3 DNA follows: TGTGCCAGCAGCTTGGACAGGGTACCAGATACGCAGTATTTT. As protein: CASSLDRVPDTQYF.

The rearrangement joins TRBV4-1 to TRBJ2-4; 11 bases map to TRBD2. Trimming took 3 bases from V and 0 from J; bases not matched to a gene: 4. This CDR3 is built from 17 residues. Germline CDR1 is MGHRA and CDR2 is YSYEKL. For the CDR3, the DNA is TGCGCCAGCAGCCAGCCGACTAGCGGGGTAGCCAAAAACATTCAGTACTTC. It encodes CASSQPTSGVAKNIQYF.